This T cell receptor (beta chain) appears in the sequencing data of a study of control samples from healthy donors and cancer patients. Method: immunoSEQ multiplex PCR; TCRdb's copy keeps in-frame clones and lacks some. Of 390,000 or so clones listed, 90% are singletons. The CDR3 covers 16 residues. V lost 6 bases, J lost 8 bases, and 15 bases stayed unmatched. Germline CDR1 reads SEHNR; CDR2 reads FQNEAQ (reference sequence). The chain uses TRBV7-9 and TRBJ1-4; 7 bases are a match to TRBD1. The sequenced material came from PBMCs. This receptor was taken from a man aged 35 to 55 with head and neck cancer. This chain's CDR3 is CASRDTAAGQLEKLFF. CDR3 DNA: TGTGCCAGCAGAGACACTGCCGCGGGACAGTTGGAAAAACTGTTTTTT.